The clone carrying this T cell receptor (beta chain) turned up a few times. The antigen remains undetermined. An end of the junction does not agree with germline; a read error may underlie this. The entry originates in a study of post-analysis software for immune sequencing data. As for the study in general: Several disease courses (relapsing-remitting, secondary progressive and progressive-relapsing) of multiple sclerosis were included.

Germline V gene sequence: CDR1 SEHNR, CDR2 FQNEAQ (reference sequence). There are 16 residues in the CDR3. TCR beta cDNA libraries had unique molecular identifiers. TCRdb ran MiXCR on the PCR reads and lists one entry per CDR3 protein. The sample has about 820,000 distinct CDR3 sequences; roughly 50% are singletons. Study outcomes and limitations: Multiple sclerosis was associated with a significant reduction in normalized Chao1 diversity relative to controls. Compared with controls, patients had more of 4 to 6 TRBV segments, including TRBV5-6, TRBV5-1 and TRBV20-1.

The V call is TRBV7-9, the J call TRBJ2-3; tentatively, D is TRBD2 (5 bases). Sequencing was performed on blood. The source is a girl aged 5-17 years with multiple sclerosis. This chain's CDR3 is CACSPQLGTSTDTQYF. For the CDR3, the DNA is TGTGCCTGCAGCCCACAACTAGGTACTAGCACAGATACGCAGTATTTT. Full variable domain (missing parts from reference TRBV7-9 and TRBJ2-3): DTGVSQNPRHKITKRGQNVTFRCDPISEHNRLYWYRQTLGQGPEFLTYFQNEAQLEKSRLLSDRFSAERPKGSFSTLEIQRTEQGDSAMYLCACSPQLGTSTDTQYFGPGTRLTVL.